The 27 T cell receptor delta chains presented below share a single source sample, sequenced in a study of gamma-delta chains in newborns, infants, children. TCRdb reanalysed the reads via CATT. Here the sample spans thousands of delta-chain clones, about 0.42% being singletons. The sample was blood. All receptors derive from a child who was a newborn, infant or young child, either healthy, febrile or measles-vaccinated (not recorded which).

Turning to this clone: Just one base apart from a much larger clone, this may be a read error. Other DNA variants within this sample encode the same CDR3. The chain recombines TRDV2 with TRDJ3; a weak D match, TRDD3 (6 bases). The length of the CDR3 is 19 residues. Trimming cost V 3 bases and J 2 bases, with 19 bases left between them. CDR1 is GEAIGNYY, CDR2 EKD, per germline. The CDR3 is CACDPATGGVTWDTRQMFF. The CDR3 DNA follows: TGTGCCTGTGACCCAGCGACCGGGGGAGTGACCTGGGACACCCGACAGATGTTTTTC.

A few counts support this clone. A read error may be the cause here, since a much bigger clone is one base away. The same CDR3 can be traced to other DNA sequences in this sample. The rearrangement uses TRDV2 and TRDJ3; 7 bases are shared with TRDD3. The CDR3 has 18 residues. Germline CDR1 reads GEAIGNYY; CDR2 reads EKD. In nucleotides, the CDR3 is TGTGCCTGCGACACCGTGGGGGAAAGCTCCTGGGACACCCGACAGATGTTTTTC. This translates into CACDTVGESSWDTRQMFF.

Details on this clone: The protein in TCRdb stems from a much larger clone and differs at residue 16 from this DNA's translation, likely a read error; here the protein is translated from the DNA. The genes are TRDV2 and TRDJ3; 10 nucleotides align to TRDD3. Germline V gene data show CDR1 as GEAIGNYY and CDR2 as EKD. The CDR3 runs 18 residues. DNA of the CDR3: TGTGCCTGTGACACTGGGGGATACCTGTCCTGGGACACCCGACAGACGTTTTTC. It codes for CACDTGGYLSWDTRQTFF.

This clone was detected a few times. The chain recombines TRDV2 with TRDJ2, with 7 bases identical to TRDD3. Germline V gene data show CDR1 as GEAIGNYY and CDR2 as EKD. CDR3 length: 14 residues. V shed 3 bases and J 3 bases; nucleotides not matched to a gene: 3. The CDR3 DNA reads TGTGCCTGTGACTGGGGGACCCTGACAGCACAACTCTTCTTT. Translating it yields CACDWGTLTAQLFF.

Points on this clone: A single base is all that separates this from a far larger clone, so a read error is likely. The chain employs TRDV2 and TRDJ3; 9 bases are shared with TRDD3. This CDR3 has 20 residues. Looked up from germline, CDR1 is GEAIGNYY and CDR2 is EKD. The CDR3 sequence: CACDTGTGGPSSWDARQMFF. CDR3 nucleotides: TGTGCCTGTGACACCGGTACTGGGGGACCAAGCTCCTGGGACGCCCGACAGATGTTTTTC.

About this clone: The likely explanation is a read error, given a far larger clone one base away. Distinct nucleotide sequences in the sample also encode this CDR3. This sequence joins TRDV2 and TRDJ2; 11 nucleotides line up with TRDD3. In germline, CDR1 is GEAIGNYY, CDR2 EKD. This CDR3 spans 18 amino acids. CDR3 amino acids: CACDTVLGDIALTAQLFF. The CDR3 bases are TGCGCCTGTGACACCGTACTGGGGGATATAGCTTTGACAGCACAACTCTTCTTT.

A word on this clone: The protein in this entry is translated from the DNA; at residue 12 it differs from the protein listed in TCRdb. The chain combines TRDV2 with TRDJ3, with D maybe TRDD3 (6 bases). Germline assignment: CDR1 GEAIGNYY and CDR2 EKD. This CDR3 contains 18 residues. The DNA for the CDR3 is TGTGCCTGTGACACCGTAAGGGATAAGTCCTGGGGCACCCGACAGATGTTTTTC. Translated: CACDTVRDKSWGTRQMFF.

Concerning this clone itself: The likely explanation is a read error, given a far larger clone one base away. The sample holds other DNA sequences that translate to the same CDR3. The chain combines TRDV2 with TRDJ1; 12 bases agree with TRDD3. Germline loops: CDR1 GEAIGNYY, CDR2 EKD. V lost 2 bases, J lost 0 bases, and 3 bases stayed unmatched. The CDR3 contains 16 residues. The CDR3, as DNA: TGTGCCTGTGACATACTGGGGGATACATACACCGATAAACTCATCTTT. Protein: CACDILGDTYTDKLIF.

This clone came up a few times. TCRdb lists the protein of a much larger clone for this DNA, which differs at residue 9, so this is likely a read error; the protein given here is translated from the DNA itself. This chain joins TRDV2 and TRDJ1, with 10 bases lining up with TRDD3. Trimming removed 2 bases from V and 0 bases from J; junction bases left unmatched: 8. CDR1 is GEAIGNYY, CDR2 EKD, per germline. CDR3 length: 17 residues. CDR3 coding DNA: TGTGCCTGTGACATACTGGGGGATGCGGAGTACACCGATAAACTCATCTTT. As protein: CACDILGDAEYTDKLIF.

This clone showed up just a few times. A junction end diverges from the germline sequence, so it may reflect a read error. This rearrangement joins TRDV2 to TRDJ3; 7 bases fit TRDD3. This CDR3 is built from 18 residues. CDR1 is GEAIGNYY, CDR2 EKD, per germline. The CDR3 DNA reads as TGTGCCTGTGACACCGGGGGATCCGCGTCCTGGGACACCCGACAGACGTTTTTC. As protein: CACDTGGSASWDTRQTFF.

This clone occurred a few times. This DNA translates differently at residue 16 from the TCRdb protein, which is that of a much larger clone; a read error is likely, and the protein shown is the DNA's own translation. V and J are TRDV2 and TRDJ3, with TRDD3 matching over 8 bases. Germline V gives CDR1 GEAIGNYY, CDR2 EKD. The length of the CDR3 is 18 residues. The CDR3 region has the DNA TGTGCCTGTGACACTGGGGGATCGTGCTCCTGGGACACCCGACAGACGTTTTTC. This codes for CACDTGGSCSWDTRQTFF.

This clone was counted ten times or more. This sequence is one base from a far larger clone and is likely a read error. The CDR3 is CACDTWGSSWDTRQTFF. In DNA form, the CDR3 reads TGTGCCTGTGACACCTGGGGGAGCTCCTGGGACACCCGACAGACGTTTTTC. The chain has TRDV2 and TRDJ3; 7 nucleotides agree with TRDD3. Germline lookup yields CDR1 GEAIGNYY and CDR2 EKD. The CDR3 extends over 17 amino acids.

Comments on this clone: The protein that TCRdb holds for this DNA derives from a much larger clone and differs from the translated DNA at residue 4, which likely indicates a read error; the protein shown here is translated from the DNA. The chain uses TRDV2 and TRDJ3, with 9 bases matching TRDD3. Germline CDR1 is GEAIGNYY and CDR2 is EKD. CDR3 length: 19 amino acids. The CDR3 here is CACVTGVTGGPGRTRQMFF. The CDR3 bases are TGTGCCTGTGTCACCGGGGTTACTGGGGGACCCGGCCGCACCCGACAGATGTTTTTC.

To note about this clone: The amino acid sequence in TCRdb belongs to a much larger clone and departs from this DNA's translation at residue 4, likely a sequencing read error; the sequence shown is translated from the DNA. The gene calls are TRDV2 and TRDJ1; 9 bases agree with TRDD3. The CDR3 extends over 15 amino acids. The junction had 9 bases not matched to a gene; V was cut back by 5 bases and J by 3 bases. Germline V CDR1 and CDR2: GEAIGNYY, EKD. The CDR3 nucleotides are TGTGCCTGTGGCATACTGGGGGAAAATCCCGATAAACTCATCTTT. Residues: CACGILGENPDKLIF.

As concerns this clone: TCRdb lists the protein of a much larger clone for this DNA, which differs at residue 6, so this is likely a read error; the protein given here is translated from the DNA itself. The rearrangement links TRDV2 to TRDJ3, with 7 bases lining up with TRDD3. Losses at the gene ends were 3 bases for V and 2 bases for J; bases not matched to a gene: 9. CDR1 and CDR2 from the germline V gene are GEAIGNYY and EKD. The CDR3 has 18 residues. DNA of the CDR3: TGTGCCTGTGACTTACCGGGGGATTTAGCCTGGGACACCCGACAGATGTTTTTC. As protein: CACDLPGDLAWDTRQMFF.

This clone has more than one count but fewer than ten. The TCRdb protein comes from a much larger clone and disagrees with this DNA's translation at residue 3, likely due to a read error; the protein given here is derived from the DNA. The chain recombines TRDV2 with TRDJ3; 7 nucleotides line up with TRDD3. Germline V CDR1 and CDR2: GEAIGNYY, EKD. The CDR3 has 19 residues. The CDR3 region is CARDKLGMSSSWDTRQMFF. The DNA of the CDR3 is TGTGCCCGTGACAAACTGGGGATGTCAAGCTCCTGGGACACCCGACAGATGTTTTTC.

In the case of this clone: This may arise from a read error, as a much more abundant clone is one base away. The chain couples TRDV2 to TRDJ3, with TRDD3 matching over 13 bases. Per the germline V gene, CDR1 is GEAIGNYY and CDR2 is EKD. The CDR3 loop spans 20 amino acids. The DNA for the CDR3 is TGTGCCTGTGACACCGTACTGGGGGATACGAGGTCCTGGGACACCCGACGGATGTTTTTC. It is translated as CACDTVLGDTRSWDTRRMFF.

A word on this clone: TCRdb's protein for this DNA is that of a much larger clone and differs from the translation at residue 9, likely a read error; the protein shown is the DNA translation. The CDR3 spells CACDTVDPIRRKDTRQMFF. The CDR3 DNA sequence: TGTGCCTGTGACACCGTGGATCCGATTAGAAGGAAGGACACCCGACAGATGTTTTTC. This chain joins TRDV2 and TRDJ3, with D hard to call. Because TCRdb records no J gene, it was assigned here through a match of the DNA to germline. V lost 0 bases to trimming and J lost 6 bases, with 20 bases between them. This CDR3 contains 19 residues. Germline V gives CDR1 GEAIGNYY, CDR2 EKD.

This clone was recorded at least ten times. This likely reflects a read error, since a far larger clone is one base away. The chain links TRDV2 to TRDJ1; 9 positions match TRDD3. Germline-derived CDR1 and CDR2 are GEAIGNYY and EKD. This CDR3 has 14 amino acids. V lost 2 bases, J lost 3 bases, and 3 bases stayed unmatched. The CDR3 region is CACDILGDADKLIF. The CDR3 coding sequence is TGTGCCTGTGACATACTGGGGGACGCCGATAAACTCATCTTT.

This clone appeared a few times. TCRdb assigns this DNA the protein of a much larger clone, which departs from its translation at residues 3 and 11; this likely reflects a read error, and the protein shown comes from translating the DNA. This chain uses TRDV2 with TRDJ2; 9 nucleotides agree with TRDD3. The germline CDR1 and CDR2 sequences are GEAIGNYY and EKD. This CDR3 spans 14 amino acids. The CDR3 DNA reads as TGTGCCCGTGACACCTGGGGGATGACAGCACCACTCTTCTTT. It translates to CARDTWGMTAPLFF.

This clone was seen more than once but under ten times. TCRdb's entry gives the protein of a much larger clone, which mismatches this DNA's translation at residue 12, likely from a read error; the protein reported here is translated from the DNA. V gene TRDV2 combines with J gene TRDJ1; 13 bases agree with TRDD3. The CDR3 is 16 amino acids. Germline V gene sequence: CDR1 GEAIGNYY, CDR2 EKD. Written as DNA, the CDR3 is TGTGCCTGTGACATACTGGGGGATACGTACACCGGTAAACTCATCTTT. Translation: CACDILGDTYTGKLIF.

This clone has just a few counts. One base separates it from a far larger clone, so it is likely a read error. V usage is TRDV2 and J usage is TRDJ3, with 8 bases fitting TRDD3. The germline V gene has CDR1 GEAIGNYY and CDR2 EKD. This CDR3 has 18 residues. After removal of 0 bases from V and 2 bases from J, the junction contained 5 bases not matched to a gene. The CDR3 DNA reads as TGTGCCTGTGACACCGTACAGGGGGATACCTGGGACACCCGACAGATGTTTTTC. Protein product: CACDTVQGDTWDTRQMFF.

This clone was observed a handful of times. The protein held in TCRdb is that of a much larger clone and does not match this DNA's translation at residue 14, likely because of a read error; the protein shown is translated from the DNA. The V gene is TRDV2, the J gene TRDJ3; D possibly corresponds to TRDD3 (6 bases). The CDR3 runs to 19 residues. In germline, CDR1 is GEAIGNYY, CDR2 EKD. CDR3 coding DNA: TGTGCCTGTGACATGCGGGCGGGGGACATGCCCTGGGACGCCCGACAGATGTTTTTC. This gives the protein CACDMRAGDMPWDARQMFF.

This clone occurred a few times. It is likely a read error: a sequence one base away is far more abundant. Other DNA sequences from this sample encode an identical CDR3 as well. This sequence joins TRDV2 and TRDJ3; possibly TRDD3 for D (6 bases). CDR3 length: 19 residues. Germline assignment: CDR1 GEAIGNYY and CDR2 EKD. Trimming took 1 base from V and 0 from J, leaving 15 bases between them. CDR3 protein: CACDTTGGLSSWDTRQMFF. Written as DNA, the CDR3 is TGTGCCTGTGACACGACCGGGGGACTAAGCTCCTGGGACACCCGACAGATGTTTTTC.

This clone has just a few counts. Since a far larger clone is one base different, this is likely a read error. This same CDR3 is encoded by further DNA sequences in the sample. The V gene is TRDV2, the J gene TRDJ3, with 8 bases matching TRDD3. The CDR3 is made up of 18 amino acids. Germline lookup yields CDR1 GEAIGNYY and CDR2 EKD. The ends lost 1 base at V and 1 base at J; junction bases unmatched: 5. Here the CDR3 reads CACDTLGDTSWDTRQMFF. CDR3 bases: TGTGCCTGTGACACTCTGGGGGACACGTCCTGGGACACCCGACAGATGTTTTTC.

This clone is judged large (0.1 to 1%). In the same sample, other DNA sequences code for this CDR3. The genes are TRDV2 and TRDJ3, with 8 bases aligning to TRDD3. Trimming removed 0 bases from V and 0 bases from J; junction bases left unmatched: 9. From germline, CDR1 is GEAIGNYY and CDR2 EKD. This CDR3 contains 20 residues. The CDR3 region is CACDTVERDTRSWDTRQMFF. CDR3 sequence (DNA): TGTGCCTGTGACACCGTGGAAAGGGATACGCGCTCCTGGGACACCCGACAGATGTTTTTC.

In its sample, this clone was seen a few times. The junction departs from germline at one end; a sequencing error may be responsible. The gene calls are TRDV2 and TRDJ3, with D possibly TRDD3 on 5 matching bases. The CDR3 has 19 amino acids. The germline CDR1 and CDR2 sequences are GEAIGNYY and EKD. This CDR3 is CACDTAGSISSLDTRQMFF. CDR3 DNA sequence: TGTGCCTGCGACACCGCGGGATCCATCAGCTCCTTGGACACCCGACAGATGTTTTTC.